The rows below give T cell receptor beta chains drawn from one sample of a study of early T cells in non-severe SARS-CoV-2 infection. TCRdb analysed the 5' RACE reads with MiXCR anew, one entry per CDR3 protein. The profile shows 50,000 to 60,000 distinct CDR3 sequences, roughly 7.7% of them singletons. Specimen: whole blood. The receptors shown here come from an adult who was a healthcare worker with PCR-confirmed SARS-CoV-2 infection or an uninfected control (not recorded which). The CDR3 runs from the conserved cysteine through the conserved F or W. D genes are given only for firm matches. Some rows have no size entry. The others give once, few or many, or a class for an expanded clone.

V,D,J,size,DNA,CDR3
TRBV5-1,TRBD1,TRBJ2-7,few,TGCGCCAGCAGCCGCCAGGACAGGGGGCATTACGAGCAGTACTTC,CASSRQDRGHYEQYF
TRBV3-1,.,TRBJ2-3,many,TGTGCCAGCAGCCACGACACAGATACGCAGTATTTT,CASSHDTDTQYF
TRBV2,.,TRBJ2-3,many,TGTGCCAGCAAGGAAGGGGGCACAGATACGCAGTATTTT,CASKEGGTDTQYF
TRBV7-9,TRBD2,TRBJ2-2,medium-sized,TGTGCCAGCAGCCCGGGGGGATCTAACACCGGGGAGCTGTTTTTT,CASSPGGSNTGELFF
TRBV5-1,TRBD1,TRBJ2-2,many,TGCGCCAGCAGCAGAGGGGACCTACCCTCGACAGGGGACACCGGGGAGCTGTTTTTT,CASSRGDLPSTGDTGELFF
TRBV28,.,TRBJ2-6,few,TGTGCCAGCAGTTTACCAGGGAGAGGTTCCAGATCCGGGGCCAACGTCCTGACTTTC,CASSLPGRGSRSGANVLTF
TRBV12-3/TRBV12-4,.,TRBJ2-7,many,TGTGCCAGCAGTTTAACGGTTAGGCGCTCCTACGAGCAGTACTTC,CASSLTVRRSYEQYF
TRBV20-1,.,TRBJ2-1,few,TGCAGTGCTTTCGACAGCAGGCAGTTCTTC,CSAFDSRQFF
TRBV5-1,.,TRBJ1-2,many,TGCGCCAGCAGCCTGTCACCCCGGCGGTATGGCTACACCTTC,CASSLSPRRYGYTF
TRBV20-1,.,TRBJ2-5,many,TGCAGTGCTAGTGACGGACCGCAAGAGACCCAGTACTTC,CSASDGPQETQYF
TRBV6-4,.,TRBJ2-1,.,TGTGCCAGCAGTGACGGGGCTACCCCCCATGGAGGCAATGAGCAGTTCTTC,CASSDGATPHGGNEQFF
TRBV7-9,.,TRBJ2-5,.,TGTGCCAGCAGCTTCGGCCAGAGCGGCCTAGGGGCCCAGTACTTC,CASSFGQSGLGAQYF
TRBV7-2,TRBD2,TRBJ2-6,.,TGTGCCAGCAGCCAACTAGCGGTTCAATTCTCTGGGGCCAACGTCCTGACTTTC,CASSQLAVQFSGANVLTF
TRBV28,.,TRBJ2-7,few,TGTGCCAGCAGCCCTATCGACACCCCCGGGCGGGAGTACTTC,CASSPIDTPGREYF
TRBV5-8,.,TRBJ2-1,few,TGTGCCAGCACCCCTAGGGCTAGCTCCTACAATGAGCAGTTCTTC,CASTPRASSYNEQFF
TRBV14,.,TRBJ2-5,many,TGTGCCAGCAGCCAACCTTCCCTGGTAGGGTACGAGACCCAGTACTTC,CASSQPSLVGYETQYF
TRBV7-3,.,TRBJ2-1,many,TGTGCCAGCAGCCTCGGACAGAATAATGAGCAGTTCTTC,CASSLGQNNEQFF
TRBV7-9,TRBD2,TRBJ2-3,many,TGTGCCAGCAGCCCCCCTCGGGGGGGCTTGAGGACAGATACGCAGTATTTT,CASSPPRGGLRTDTQYF
TRBV7-3,.,TRBJ1-1,many,TGTGCCAGCAGCTTCACGGGCGGGGCTACTGAAGCTTTCTTT,CASSFTGGATEAFF
TRBV28,TRBD1,TRBJ1-5,few,TGTGCCAGCAGTTTCCAGGGGGCTGGGTTCGTGAATCAGCCCCAGCATTTT,CASSFQGAGFVNQPQHF
TRBV7-6,.,TRBJ1-1,few,TGTGCCAGCAGCTTAGTCCCGACAGCGAACACTGAAGCTTTCTTT,CASSLVPTANTEAFF
TRBV6-5,TRBD1,TRBJ2-5,many,TGTGCCAGCACCTGGAGGGGACAGGGGCTCCAAGAGACCCAGTACTTC,CASTWRGQGLQETQYF
TRBV5-1,TRBD1,TRBJ2-3,few,TGCGCCAGCAGCTGGACAGGGTTCTTTGTGGATACGCAGTATTTT,CASSWTGFFVDTQYF
TRBV20-1,TRBD2,TRBJ2-3,.,TGCAGTGCCAAGACTAGCCCAGATACGCAGTATTTT,CSAKTSPDTQYF